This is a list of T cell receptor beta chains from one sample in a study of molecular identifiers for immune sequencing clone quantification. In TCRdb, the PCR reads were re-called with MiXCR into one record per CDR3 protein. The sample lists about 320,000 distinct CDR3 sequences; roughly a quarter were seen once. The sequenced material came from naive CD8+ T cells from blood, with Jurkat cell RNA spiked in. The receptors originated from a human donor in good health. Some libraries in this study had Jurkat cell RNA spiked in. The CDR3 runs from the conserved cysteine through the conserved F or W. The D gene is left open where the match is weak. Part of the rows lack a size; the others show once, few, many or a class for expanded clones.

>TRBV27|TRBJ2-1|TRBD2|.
TGTGCCAGCAGTTGGACTAGCGGGGGCTATGAGCAGTTCTTC
CASSWTSGGYEQFF
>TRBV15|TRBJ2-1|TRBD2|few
TGTGCCACCAGCAGCGGTGCGGGGGGTCAGCAGTTCTTC
CATSSGAGGQQFF
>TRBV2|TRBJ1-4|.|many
TGTGCCAGCAGGAAGGGGACGGATGAAAAACTGTTTTTT
CASRKGTDEKLFF
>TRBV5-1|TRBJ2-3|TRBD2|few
TGCGCCAGCAGCTTTCACGGACTAGATTCTTCCGATACGCAGTATTTT
CASSFHGLDSSDTQYF
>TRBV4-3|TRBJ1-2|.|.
TGCGCCAGCAGCCCGTCCTACCACGATCCACTGATCGCAGCTAACTATGGCTACACCTTC
CASSPSYHDPLIAANYGYTF
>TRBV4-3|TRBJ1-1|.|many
TGCGCCAGCAGCCCCAATCTGGGGGAAGTATCCGAAGCTTTCTTT
CASSPNLGEVSEAFF
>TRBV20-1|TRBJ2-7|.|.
TGCAGTGCTAGTCGAGGTGGCTACGAGCAGTACTTC
CSASRGGYEQYF
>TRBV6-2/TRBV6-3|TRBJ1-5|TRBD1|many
TGTGCCAGCAGTTACTGGGACAGGGGTCGTTATCAGCCCCAGCATTTT
CASSYWDRGRYQPQHF
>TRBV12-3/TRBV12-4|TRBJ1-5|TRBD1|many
TGTGCCAGCAGCAACAGGGGAAGTCAGCCCCAGCATTTT
CASSNRGSQPQHF
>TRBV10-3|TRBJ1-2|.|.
TGTGCCATCAGTGAGACCCCAGGCTATGGCTACACCTTC
CAISETPGYGYTF
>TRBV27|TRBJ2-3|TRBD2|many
TGTGCCAGCAGAAGCGGGAGGGCCGGGGATACGCAGTATTTT
CASRSGRAGDTQYF
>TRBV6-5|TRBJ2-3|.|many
TGTGCCAGCAGTCCAAGGGCGACAGATACGCAGTATTTT
CASSPRATDTQYF
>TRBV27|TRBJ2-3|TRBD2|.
TGTGCCAGCAGTTTATGGCTAGCGGGAGTGGCAGATACGCAGTATTTT
CASSLWLAGVADTQYF
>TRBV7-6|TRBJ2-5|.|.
TGTGCCAGCAGCCTAAACATCCCCGCCAGGGAGGAAACGGAGACCCAGTACTTC
CASSLNIPAREETETQYF
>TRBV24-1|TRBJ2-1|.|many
TGTGCCACCAGTGATTTTAGGAGGGGCGACAATGAGCAGTTCTTC
CATSDFRRGDNEQFF
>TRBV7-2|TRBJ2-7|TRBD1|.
TGTGCCAGCAGCCCTCTGACGGGACAGCTGTACGAGCAGTACTTC
CASSPLTGQLYEQYF
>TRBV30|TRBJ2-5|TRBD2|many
TGTGCCTGGAGCCCCTGGGGGGGAGAGACCCAGTACTTC
CAWSPWGGETQYF
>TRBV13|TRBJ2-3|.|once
TGTGCCAGCAGCTCCGGGACTCGCCTATTCCCCGATACGCAGTATTTT
CASSSGTRLFPDTQYF
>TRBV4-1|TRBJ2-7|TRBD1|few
TGCGCCAGCAGCCAGACCGGGACAGGGGTCGAGCAGTACTTC
CASSQTGTGVEQYF
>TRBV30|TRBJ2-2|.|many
TGTGCCTGGAGTGTAGTGAAGCCCGGGGAGCTGTTTTTT
CAWSVVKPGELFF
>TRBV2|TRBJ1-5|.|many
TGTGCCAGCAGTGATGTCGGGGGCTCAAGCAATCAGCCCCAGCATTTT
CASSDVGGSSNQPQHF
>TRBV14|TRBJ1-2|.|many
TGTGCCAGCAGCCCCCTCTCAGCGGGGAACTATGGCTACACCTTC
CASSPLSAGNYGYTF
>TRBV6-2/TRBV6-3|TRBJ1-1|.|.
TGTGCCAGCGTCAACACCCAGCAGAACACTGAAGCTTTCTTT
CASVNTQQNTEAFF
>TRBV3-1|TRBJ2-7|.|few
TGTGCCAGCAGCCTTCGGGGTCGCGAGCAGTACTTC
CASSLRGREQYF
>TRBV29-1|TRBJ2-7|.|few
TGCAGCGTTGGTTTGGGTCTAGGGAGCGAGCAGTACTTC
CSVGLGLGSEQYF
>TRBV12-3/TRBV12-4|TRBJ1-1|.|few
TGTGCCAGCAGTCCAGGAAATGAAGCTTTCTTT
CASSPGNEAFF